The 21 T cell receptor beta chains reported below all come from one sample, sequenced in a study of T cells after yellow fever vaccination. TCRdb used MiXCR to reprocess the 5' RACE reads, holding one entry per CDR3 protein. The repertoire holds hundreds of thousands of distinct CDR3 sequences, with around 5.2% as singletons. The material sequenced was CD4+ T cells sorted from PBMCs, taken on the day of the yellow fever booster vaccination. The source of these receptors is a man aged 18 to 29 who received the YFV17D yellow fever vaccine.

The chain recombines TRBV3-1 with TRBJ2-1; 9 nucleotides match TRBD1. V lost 6 bases to trimming and J lost 6 bases; unmatched junction nucleotides: 6. Germline loops: CDR1 LGHDT, CDR2 YNNKEL (reference sequence). The CDR3 contains 14 residues. DNA for the CDR3: TGTGCCAGCAGATTACAGGGGGCTTCCAATGAGCAGTTCTTC. Protein: CASRLQGASNEQFF.

The chain has TRBV19 and TRBJ2-1; D is ambiguous. Germline values: CDR1 LNHDA, CDR2 SQIVND (reference sequence). This CDR3 is built from 13 residues. Trimming took off 6 bases at V and 4 bases at J, with 10 bases between the two ends. CDR3 DNA sequence: TGTGCCAGTAGCACAGTTTTTTACAATGAGCAGTTCTTC. Its protein product is CASSTVFYNEQFF. Full variable domain (missing parts from reference TRBV19 and TRBJ2-1): DGGITQSPKYLFRKEGQNVTLSCEQNLNHDAMYWYRQDPGQGLRLIYYSQIVNDFQKGDIAEGYSVSREKKESFPLTVTSAQKNPTAFYLCASSTVFYNEQFFGPGTRLTVL.

In this sample, this clonotype turned up a few times. The rearrangement joins TRBV5-1 to TRBJ1-2; D may be TRBD1 (5 bases). Trimming left V 0 bases short and J 4 bases short, with 16 bases between. The germline V gene encodes CDR1 SGHRS and CDR2 YFSETQ. There are 16 residues in the CDR3. As DNA, the CDR3 is TGCGCCAGCAGCTTGGGTACCGGGGGGGTCGCCTATGGCTACACCTTC. It translates to CASSLGTGGVAYGYTF. Full variable domain (outside the CDR3, taken from reference TRBV5-1 and TRBJ1-2): KAGVTQTPRYLIKTRGQQVTLSCSPISGHRSVSWYQQTPGQGLQFLFEYFSETQRNKGNFPGRFSGRQFSNSRSEMNVSTLELGDSALYLCASSLGTGGVAYGYTFGSGTRLTVV.

This clonotype was counted between two and nine times. This chain uses TRBV24-1 with TRBJ1-5; 8 bases map to TRBD1. The germline V gene encodes CDR1 KGHDR and CDR2 SFDVKD. J lost 1 base, V lost 9 bases, and 4 bases had no gene match. This CDR3 has 14 amino acids. The CDR3 coding sequence is TGTGCCACCGCAGGGGGCAGGAGCAATCAGCCCCAGCATTTT. Its translation: CATAGGRSNQPQHF.

This clonotype was seen at least ten times. The V call is TRBV24-1, the J call TRBJ2-3; 8 nucleotides agree with TRBD1. V shed 7 bases and J 2 bases; nucleotides not matched to a gene: 4. CDR1 is KGHDR, CDR2 SFDVKD, per germline. This CDR3 region has 14 residues. CDR3 residues: CATRATGDTDTQYF. Here the CDR3 DNA reads TGTGCCACCAGAGCGACAGGGGACACAGATACGCAGTATTTT.

This clonotype was found many times. V and J are TRBV20-1 and TRBJ1-2; D may be TRBD1 (5 bases). The CDR3 has 14 amino acids. Germline CDR1 reads DFQATT; CDR2 reads SNEGSKA (reference sequence). CDR3 loop: CGTDPGGIAYGYTF. The CDR3 region has the DNA TGCGGAACGGACCCGGGGGGGATAGCCTATGGCTACACCTTC.

This clonotype was seen a few times. The V gene is TRBV27, the J gene TRBJ2-1; D may be TRBD2 (5 bases). Germline lookup yields CDR1 MNHEY and CDR2 SMNVEV (reference sequence). The CDR3 sequence is 15 residues long. V lost 6 bases to trimming and J lost 0 bases, with 12 bases between them. CDR3 sequence: CASRITGSSYNEQFF. As DNA, the CDR3 is TGTGCCAGCAGGATAACGGGGAGCTCCTACAATGAGCAGTTCTTC.

This clonotype was recorded many times. The J gene is TRBJ2-7, the V gene TRBV12-3 or TRBV12-4; 8 positions agree with TRBD1. V gave up 2 bases and J gave up 2 bases; unmatched junction bases: 5. The CDR3 totals 15 residues. CDR3 sequence (DNA): TGTGCCAGCAGTTTAAAGAAGGACAGGGCCTACGAGCAGTACGTC. Translated, it gives CASSLKKDRAYEQYV.

The chain recombines TRBV21-1 with TRBJ2-7. TRBV21-1 is designated a pseudogene. The CDR3 loop spans 14 amino acids. The CDR3 DNA follows: TGTGCCAGCAGCAATGGACCTCGAACCTACGAGCAGTACGTC. It is translated as CASSNGPRTYEQYV.

This clonotype was recorded many times. The chain carries TRBV7-6 and TRBJ1-5; D unclear. This CDR3 region has 13 residues. Germline V gene sequence: CDR1 SGHVS, CDR2 FNYEAQ. V lost 6 bases and J 5 bases, leaving 11 bases between the germline ends. This chain's CDR3 is CASSPLGDQPQHF. The CDR3 nucleotides are TGTGCCAGCAGTCCCCTTGGGGATCAGCCCCAGCATTTT.

This clonotype was detected a few times. The V gene is TRBV5-1, the J gene TRBJ2-1; the match to TRBD1 covers 8 bases. V shed 1 base, J shed 7 bases, and the junction held 4 bases outside the gene matches. The germline V gene encodes CDR1 SGHRS and CDR2 YFSETQ. This CDR3 has 14 amino acids. CDR3 amino acids: CASSLPGGWNEQFF. In DNA, the CDR3 is TGCGCCAGCAGCTTGCCAGGGGGCTGGAATGAGCAGTTCTTC.

The sample holds many counts of this clonotype. This chain links TRBV20-1 with TRBJ1-6; no clear D. Trimming pared 7 bases from V and 0 bases from J, leaving 16 bases between. CDR1 is DFQATT and CDR2 is SNEGSKA in the germline V gene (reference sequence). The CDR3 spans 16 residues. The CDR3 spells CSVHSGKGSYNSPLHF. CDR3 bases: TGCAGTGTCCATTCGGGGAAGGGCTCCTATAATTCACCCCTCCACTTT.

The chain is built from TRBV30 and TRBJ2-7, with D possibly being TRBD2 (5 bases). Trimming pared 3 bases from V and 3 bases from J, leaving 15 bases between. Per the germline V gene, CDR1 is GTSNPN and CDR2 is SVGIG (reference sequence). The CDR3 consists of 14 residues. CDR3 in DNA: TGTGCCTGGAGACCCCCGGGGTCCTACTACGAGCAGTACTTC. Protein: CAWRPPGSYYEQYF.

In this sample, this clonotype turned up many times. The chain joins TRBV16 to TRBJ2-1, with D hard to call. Looked up from germline, CDR1 is KGHSY and CDR2 is FQNENV. V was clipped by 1 base and J by 3 bases, with 13 bases between them. There are 16 residues in the CDR3. The CDR3 DNA reads TGTGCCAGCAGCCAATTTGGGCTCTATAACTACAATGAGCAGTTCTTC. The encoded protein is CASSQFGLYNYNEQFF. Full variable domain (outside the CDR3, taken from reference TRBV16 and TRBJ2-1): GEEVAQTPKHLVRGEGQKAKLYCAPIKGHSYVFWYQQVLKNEFKFLISFQNENVFDETGMPKERFSAKCLPNSPCSLEIQATKLEDSAVYFCASSQFGLYNYNEQFFGPGTRLTVL.

The chain links TRBV7-9 to TRBJ1-2; 10 bases map to TRBD1. The V gene end was trimmed by 5 bases and the J gene end by 7 bases; junction bases not matched to a gene: 10. This CDR3 has 15 residues. CDR1 is SEHNR, CDR2 FQNEAQ, per germline (reference sequence). The CDR3 DNA reads as TGTGCCAGCAGCCCCCGGGACAGGGGTTTCGGTGGCTACACCTTC. Protein sequence: CASSPRDRGFGGYTF.

The sample holds a few counts of this clonotype. The chain employs TRBV10-3 and TRBJ2-3; 7 bases match TRBD2. This CDR3 is built from 12 residues. Germline V gene lookup returns CDR1 ENHRY and CDR2 SYGVKD. The trim removed 6 bases at V and 4 bases at J, leaving 1 base unmatched. The CDR3 protein is CAIRGGADTQYF. The CDR3 DNA sequence: TGTGCCATCAGGGGGGGGGCAGATACGCAGTATTTT.

This clonotype was found many times. The V call is TRBV5-1, the J call TRBJ2-5; a possible D gene is TRBD1 (6 bases). Trimming took 4 bases from V and 5 from J, leaving 18 bases between them. Looked up from germline, CDR1 is SGHRS and CDR2 is YFSETQ. The CDR3 contains 15 residues. CDR3 region: CASSRDNRAEETQYF. CDR3 DNA sequence: TGCGCCAGCAGCCGGGACAACCGGGCTGAGGAGACCCAGTACTTC.

This clonotype appeared a few times. This sequence joins TRBV4-3 and TRBJ2-1; 12 bases align to TRBD2. Germline CDR1 LGHNA, CDR2 YSLEER. The CDR3 totals 17 residues. The V and J ends lost 2 bases and 9 bases, in that order; junction bases with no gene match: 11. CDR3 nucleotides: TGCGCCAGCAGCCAAATTCTAGGACTGGGACTAGCGGGTGAGCAGTTCTTC. Translating it yields CASSQILGLGLAGEQFF.

This clonotype was picked up a small number of times. The V call is TRBV6-2 or TRBV6-3, the J call TRBJ2-5, with D perhaps TRBD1 (6 bases). CDR3 length: 16 amino acids. Deletions cut 2 bases from V and 5 bases from J, with 18 bases between. Per the germline V gene, CDR1 is MNHEY and CDR2 is SVGEGT. CDR3 amino acids: CASSYPKGDWEETQYF. CDR3 in DNA: TGTGCCAGCAGTTACCCAAAGGGGGATTGGGAGGAGACCCAGTACTTC.

The rearrangement links TRBV5-1 to TRBJ1-1; TRBD1 agrees at 10 bases. V lost 3 bases, J lost 6 bases, and 2 bases stayed unmatched. Germline V gives CDR1 SGHRS, CDR2 YFSETQ. CDR3 length equals 13 residues. Written as DNA, the CDR3 is TGCGCCAGCAGCTGGGACAGGGGCCCTGAAGCTTTCTTT. Residues: CASSWDRGPEAFF. The full variable domain, completed using reference TRBV5-1 and TRBJ1-1, is KAGVTQTPRYLIKTRGQQVTLSCSPISGHRSVSWYQQTPGQGLQFLFEYFSETQRNKGNFPGRFSGRQFSNSRSEMNVSTLELGDSALYLCASSWDRGPEAFFGQGTRLTVV.

This clonotype turned up a few times. The chain carries TRBV24-1 and TRBJ2-3; D may correspond to TRBD1 or TRBD2 (6 bases each). Trimming cost V 7 bases and J 4 bases, with 17 bases left between them. Germline CDR1 reads KGHDR; CDR2 reads SFDVKD. CDR3 length: 15 residues. CDR3 sequence (DNA): TGTGCCACCAGCGATCCGAGGGGGGCTGCAGATACGCAGTATTTT. Translated: CATSDPRGAADTQYF.